This T cell receptor (beta chain) was recovered during a study of human T cells and chemical hapten exposure. Regarding time point: pre-sensitization, week 0. The treatment was: therapeutic diphenylcyclopropenone sensitization with weekly scalp DPC. Donors were 18 to 70-year-old alopecia patients suitable for DPC. TCRdb re-called the RACE reads through MiXCR, storing one row per CDR3 protein. The data hold about 110,000 distinct CDR3 sequences, with roughly 12% observed a single time. Sequencing used whole blood, obtained in connection with sensitization to the hapten diphenylcyclopropenone (DPC). This receptor was obtained from a woman aged 45-59 years with alopecia areata. Some clones in this sample may be carry-over from other donors' samples.

The CDR3 DNA reads TGTGCCAGCAGCAACGGACAGGGGGCAGGCTACGAGCAGTACTTC. Its translation is CASSNGQGAGYEQYF. The gene calls are TRBV28 and TRBJ2-7, with TRBD1 identical over 11 bases. The V segment lost 6 bases and the J segment 3 bases; nucleotides outside the gene matches: 7. This CDR3 is built from 15 residues. Germline lookup yields CDR1 MDHEN and CDR2 SYDVKM.